Each of the 8 T cell receptor beta chains below was sequenced from the same sample in a study of cytomegalovirus exposure and HLA in healthy donors. 13 Jbeta primers and 60 Vbeta primers were used for the PCR. The data were produced by immunoSEQ multiplex PCR, yet TCRdb's version contains in-frame clones alone and is incomplete. The repertoire holds under 200,000 clones, with around 69% as singletons. Sample: PBMCs. Receptor source: a man aged 55 to 70 in good health and CMV-seronegative.

This sequence joins TRBV7-8 and TRBJ1-5; maybe TRBD1 (5 bases). The CDR3 covers 16 residues. V lost 1 base and J lost 3, with 13 bases in between. Looked up from germline, CDR1 is SGHVS and CDR2 is FQNEAQ. DNA for the CDR3: TGTGCCAGCAGCTTAGGCGGACACCTACCCAATCAGCCCCAGCATTTT. This gives the protein CASSLGGHLPNQPQHF.

The V call is TRBV28, the J call TRBJ1-2; TRBD1 matches at 8 bases. After removal of 4 bases from V and 8 bases from J, the junction contained 12 bases not matched to a gene. The length of the CDR3 is 15 residues. Germline CDR1 is MDHEN and CDR2 is SYDVKM. CDR3 bases: TGTGCCAGCAGTTGGGTTGGTCCGACAGGGGTCGGCTACACCTTC. This sequence encodes CASSWVGPTGVGYTF.

Remarks on this clone: The same CDR3 also results from other DNA sequences found in this sample. The J gene is TRBJ2-7, the V gene TRBV19, with 8 bases lining up with TRBD2. The germline gives CDR1 LNHDA, CDR2 SQIVND (reference sequence). Losses at the gene ends were 2 bases for V and 2 bases for J; bases not matched to a gene: 2. The CDR3 extends over 14 amino acids. CDR3 coding DNA: TGTGCCAGTAGTATATTAGCGGGAACCTACGAGCAGTACTTC. Translated: CASSILAGTYEQYF.

This sequence joins TRBV4-3 and TRBJ2-7; no firm D call. Trimming removed 1 base at V and 3 bases at J, with 7 bases between. The CDR3 consists of 13 residues. Germline-derived CDR1 and CDR2 are LGHNA and YSLEER. CDR3 residues: CASSQVASYEQYF. The CDR3 nucleotides are TGCGCCAGCAGCCAAGTGGCCAGCTACGAGCAGTACTTC.

The rearrangement uses TRBV11-3 and TRBJ2-3; perhaps TRBD1 as D (6 bases). The length of the CDR3 is 12 residues. Trimming pared 5 bases from V and 3 bases from J, leaving 6 bases between. Germline V lookup: CDR1 SGHNT, CDR2 YENEEA. CDR3 protein: CASSTGTDTQYF. CDR3 nucleotide sequence: TGTGCCAGCAGCACAGGGACAGATACGCAGTATTTT. Based on the CDR3 plus reference TRBV11-3 and TRBJ2-3, the full variable domain is EAGVVQSPRYKIIEKKQPVAFWCNPISGHNTLYWYLQNLGQGPELLIRYENEEAVDDSQLPKDRFSAERLKGVDSTLKIQPAELGDSAVYLCASSTGTDTQYFGPGTRLTVL.

The chain uses TRBV28 and TRBJ2-7, with unresolved D. V was clipped by 2 bases and J by 3 bases, with 11 bases between them. CDR3 length: 14 residues. Germline V gene lookup returns CDR1 MDHEN and CDR2 SYDVKM. DNA of the CDR3: TGTGCCAGCAGTTTACGAGGCGGCGTCTACGAGCAGTACTTC. This translates into CASSLRGGVYEQYF.

The V and J genes are TRBV5-1 and TRBJ1-3; D may be TRBD1 (5 bases). Germline CDR1 is SGHRS and CDR2 is YFSETQ. The CDR3 length is 13 residues. The ends were cut back, 5 bases at V and 1 base at J, with 7 bases in the middle. The CDR3 DNA follows: TGCGCCAGCAGGACAGTTTCTGGAAACACCATATATTTT. Protein sequence: CASRTVSGNTIYF.

The V and J genes are TRBV5-1 and TRBJ1-5, with TRBD1 matching over 7 bases. V was clipped by 4 bases and J by 2 bases; unmatched bases: 12. CDR1 and CDR2 from the germline V gene are SGHRS and YFSETQ. The CDR3 is 17 residues long. CDR3 amino acids: CASSPGLGGSGNQPQHF. CDR3 nucleotide sequence: TGCGCCAGCAGCCCAGGTCTAGGGGGCTCGGGCAATCAGCCCCAGCATTTT.